Sequencing of this T cell receptor (beta chain) was carried out in a study of CD8+ T cells in alopecia areata. Sequencing templates came from extracted RNA that was reverse transcribed into cDNA. Using immunoSEQ multiplex PCR, the repertoire was profiled, and TCRdb retains in-frame clones only, with some absent. The sample yields around 110,000 clones, roughly 84% seen once. As concerns this clone: The antigen remains unidentified.

CDR3 length equals 17 residues. Per the germline V gene, CDR1 is MNHEY and CDR2 is SMNVEV (reference sequence). Trimming cost V 3 bases and J 2 bases; bases outside gene matches: 10. Regarding treatment: oral pan-JAK inhibitor, 5-10 mg twice daily. Alopecia areata patients had lesional scalp punch biopsies and peripheral blood taken from them. Investigators sorted PBMCs to obtain both CD4+ and CD8+ T cells. Study-wide points: Scalp and blood samples kept many expanded lesional clones throughout tofacitinib.

The sequences come from CD8+ T cells sorted from blood, collected at week 24, from a patient treated with tofacitinib. The rearrangement links TRBV27 to TRBJ2-7, with 10 bases aligning to TRBD2. This clonotype originated in a human donor with alopecia areata. The CDR3 nucleotides read TGTGCCAGCAGTTTCGAGTCCCCTAGCGGGGGTCCCTACGAGCAGTACTTC. Its protein product is CASSFESPSGGPYEQYF.